The clone carrying this T cell receptor (beta chain) was found once. TCRdb keeps only in-frame clones here, not all; method: immunoSEQ multiplex PCR. Among about 77,000 clones listed, 92% were seen once. The V segment lost 1 base and the J segment 3 bases; nucleotides outside the gene matches: 6. The germline V gene has CDR1 SGHNT and CDR2 YYREEE (reference sequence). CDR3 size: 15 residues. The sample belongs to a study of T cell responses to AZD1222 COVID-19 vaccine. The V gene is TRBV5-4, the J gene TRBJ2-7, with 8 bases aligning to TRBD2. Here the sequenced sample was peripheral blood, taken 28 days after the second AZD1222 dose. This TCR came from an adult who received the AZD1222 COVID-19 vaccine. The CDR3, as DNA: TGTGCCAGCAGCTTGAATAGCGGGACGTTCTACGAGCAGTACTTC. Protein product: CASSLNSGTFYEQYF.